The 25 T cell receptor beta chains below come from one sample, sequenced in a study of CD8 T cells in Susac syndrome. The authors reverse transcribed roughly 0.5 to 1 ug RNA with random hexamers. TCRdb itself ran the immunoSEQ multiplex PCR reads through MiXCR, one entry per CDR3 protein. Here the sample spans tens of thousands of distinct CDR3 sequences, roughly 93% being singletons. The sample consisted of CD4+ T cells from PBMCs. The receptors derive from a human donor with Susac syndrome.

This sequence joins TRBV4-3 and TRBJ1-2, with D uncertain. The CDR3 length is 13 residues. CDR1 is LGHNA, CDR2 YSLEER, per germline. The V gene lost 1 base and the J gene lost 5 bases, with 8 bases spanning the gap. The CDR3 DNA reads TGCGCCAGCAGCCAAGGTTGGGGTTATGGCTACACCTTC. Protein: CASSQGWGYGYTF.

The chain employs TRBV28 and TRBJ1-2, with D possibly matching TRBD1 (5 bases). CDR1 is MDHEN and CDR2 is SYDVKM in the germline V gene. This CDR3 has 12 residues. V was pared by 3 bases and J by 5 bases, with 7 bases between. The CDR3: CASSFRGYGYTF. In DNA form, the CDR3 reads TGTGCCAGCAGTTTCCGGGGGTATGGCTACACCTTC.

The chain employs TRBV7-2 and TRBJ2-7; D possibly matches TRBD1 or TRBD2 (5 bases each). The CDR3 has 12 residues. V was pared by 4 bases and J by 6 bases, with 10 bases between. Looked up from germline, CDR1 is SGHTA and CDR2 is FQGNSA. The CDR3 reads CASSYRDPEQYF. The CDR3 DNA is TGTGCCAGCAGCTACCGGGACCCCGAGCAGTACTTC. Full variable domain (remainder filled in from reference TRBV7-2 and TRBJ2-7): GAGVSQSPSNKVTEKGKDVELRCDPISGHTALYWYRQSLGQGLEFLIYFQGNSAPDKSGLPSDRFSAERTGGSVSTLTIQRTQQEDSAVYLCASSYRDPEQYFGPGTRLTVT.

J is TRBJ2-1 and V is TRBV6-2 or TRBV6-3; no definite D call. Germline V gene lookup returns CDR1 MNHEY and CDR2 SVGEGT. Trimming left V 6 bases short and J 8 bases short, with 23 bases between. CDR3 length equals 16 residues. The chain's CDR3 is CASRSIRAARRDEQFF. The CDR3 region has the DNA TGTGCCAGCAGGTCGATAAGGGCAGCCCGAAGGGATGAGCAGTTCTTC.

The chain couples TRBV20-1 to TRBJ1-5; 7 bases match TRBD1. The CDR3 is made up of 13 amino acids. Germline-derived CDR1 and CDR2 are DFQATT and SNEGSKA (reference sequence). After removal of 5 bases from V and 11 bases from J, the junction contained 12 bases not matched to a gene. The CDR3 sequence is CSAQGGRTGAQHF. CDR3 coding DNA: TGCAGTGCTCAAGGGGGCCGCACAGGAGCCCAGCATTTT.

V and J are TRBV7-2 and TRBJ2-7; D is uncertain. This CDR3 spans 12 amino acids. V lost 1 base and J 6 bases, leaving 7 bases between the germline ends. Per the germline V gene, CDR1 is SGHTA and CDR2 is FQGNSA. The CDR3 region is CASSLVRFEQYF. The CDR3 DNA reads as TGTGCCAGCAGCTTAGTTAGGTTCGAGCAGTACTTC.

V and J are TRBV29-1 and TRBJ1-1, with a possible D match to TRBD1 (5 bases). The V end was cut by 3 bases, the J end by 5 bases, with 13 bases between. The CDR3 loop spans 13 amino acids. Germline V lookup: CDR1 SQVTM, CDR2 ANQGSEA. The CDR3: CSVDGQGRTEAFF. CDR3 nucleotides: TGCAGCGTTGACGGGCAGGGAAGAACTGAAGCTTTCTTT.

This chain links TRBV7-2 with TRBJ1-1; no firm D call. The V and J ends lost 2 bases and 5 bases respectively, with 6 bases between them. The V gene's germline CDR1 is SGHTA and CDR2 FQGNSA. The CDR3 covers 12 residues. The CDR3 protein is CASSLRVTEAFF. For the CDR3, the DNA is TGTGCCAGCAGCTTACGGGTTACTGAAGCTTTCTTT.

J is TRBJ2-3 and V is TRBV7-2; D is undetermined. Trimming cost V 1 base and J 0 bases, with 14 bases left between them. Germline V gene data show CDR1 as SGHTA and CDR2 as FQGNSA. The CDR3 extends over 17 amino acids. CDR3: CASSLVATAASTDTQYF. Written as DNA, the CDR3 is TGTGCCAGCAGCTTAGTGGCAACAGCCGCTAGCACAGATACGCAGTATTTT.

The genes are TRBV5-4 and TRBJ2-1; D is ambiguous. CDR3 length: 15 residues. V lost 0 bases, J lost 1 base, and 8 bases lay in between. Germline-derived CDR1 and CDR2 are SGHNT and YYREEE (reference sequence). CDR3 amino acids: CASSLDFESYNEQFF. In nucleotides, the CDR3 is TGTGCCAGCAGCTTGGATTTCGAATCCTACAATGAGCAGTTCTTC.

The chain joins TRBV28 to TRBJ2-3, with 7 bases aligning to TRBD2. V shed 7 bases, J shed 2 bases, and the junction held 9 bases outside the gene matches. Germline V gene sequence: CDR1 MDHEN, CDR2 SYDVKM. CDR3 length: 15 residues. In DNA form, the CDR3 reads TGTGCCAGCAAAAACAGCGGGGTCCTCACAGATACGCAGTATTTT. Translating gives CASKNSGVLTDTQYF. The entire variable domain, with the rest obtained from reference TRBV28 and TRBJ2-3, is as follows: DVKVTQSSRYLVKRTGEKVFLECVQDMDHENMFWYRQDPGLGLRLIYFSYDVKMKEKGDIPEGYSVSREKKERFSLILESASTNQTSMYLCASKNSGVLTDTQYFGPGTRLTVL.

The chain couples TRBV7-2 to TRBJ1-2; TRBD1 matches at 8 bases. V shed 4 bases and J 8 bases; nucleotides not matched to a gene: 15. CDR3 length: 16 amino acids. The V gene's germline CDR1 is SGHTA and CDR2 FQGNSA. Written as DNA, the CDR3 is TGTGCCAGCAGCTCACGGGAGGACAGGGCGGCTAGGGGCTACACCTTC. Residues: CASSSREDRAARGYTF.

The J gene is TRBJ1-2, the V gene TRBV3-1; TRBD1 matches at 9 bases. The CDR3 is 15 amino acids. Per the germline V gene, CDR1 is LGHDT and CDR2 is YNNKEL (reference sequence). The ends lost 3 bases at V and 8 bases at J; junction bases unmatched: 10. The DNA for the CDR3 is TGTGCCAGCAGCCACAGGGACAGGGAAGGATGGGGCTACACCTTC. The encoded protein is CASSHRDREGWGYTF.

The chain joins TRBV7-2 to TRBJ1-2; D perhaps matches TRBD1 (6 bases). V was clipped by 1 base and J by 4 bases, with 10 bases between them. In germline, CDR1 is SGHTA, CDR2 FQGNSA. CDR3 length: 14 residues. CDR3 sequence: CASSLGSGAYGYTF. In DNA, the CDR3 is TGTGCCAGCAGCTTAGGTTCAGGGGCCTATGGCTACACCTTC.

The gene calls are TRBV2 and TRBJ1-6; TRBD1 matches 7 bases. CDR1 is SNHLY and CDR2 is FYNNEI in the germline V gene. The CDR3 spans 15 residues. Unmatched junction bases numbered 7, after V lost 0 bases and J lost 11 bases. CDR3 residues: CASSEAGQARPPLHF. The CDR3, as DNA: TGTGCCAGCAGTGAAGCCGGACAGGCGCGACCACCCCTCCACTTT.

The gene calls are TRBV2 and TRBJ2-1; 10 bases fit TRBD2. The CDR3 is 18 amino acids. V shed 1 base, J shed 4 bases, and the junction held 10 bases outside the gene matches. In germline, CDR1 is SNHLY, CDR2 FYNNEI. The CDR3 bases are TGTGCCAGCAGTGAAGTCGGGGCTAGCGGGGGCCTGTACAATGAGCAGTTCTTC. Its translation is CASSEVGASGGLYNEQFF.

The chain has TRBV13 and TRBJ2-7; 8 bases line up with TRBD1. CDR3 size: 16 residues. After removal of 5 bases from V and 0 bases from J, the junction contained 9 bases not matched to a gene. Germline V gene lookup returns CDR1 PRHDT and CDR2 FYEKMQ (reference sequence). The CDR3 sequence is CASSRPRTGHSYEQYF. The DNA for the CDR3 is TGTGCCAGCAGCCGACCGAGGACAGGGCACTCCTACGAGCAGTACTTC.

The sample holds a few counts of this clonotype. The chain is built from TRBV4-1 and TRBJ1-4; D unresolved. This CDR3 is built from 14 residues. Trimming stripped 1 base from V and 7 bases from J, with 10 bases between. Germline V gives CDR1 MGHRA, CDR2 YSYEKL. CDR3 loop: CASSQGQPGEKLFF. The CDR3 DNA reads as TGCGCCAGCAGCCAAGGTCAGCCGGGTGAAAAACTGTTTTTT.

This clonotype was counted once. The CDR3 DNA follows: TGCGCCAGCAGCTCCTTCGGGCAGGATTCACCCCTCCACTTT. It specifies CASSSFGQDSPLHF. The chain carries TRBV5-1 and TRBJ1-6; D call uncertain. Germline assignment: CDR1 SGHRS and CDR2 YFSETQ. The germline V and J ends were trimmed by 3 bases and 8 bases, with 12 bases remaining between them. There are 14 residues in the CDR3. Using reference TRBV5-1 and TRBJ1-6 for the parts outside the CDR3, the full variable domain is KAGVTQTPRYLIKTRGQQVTLSCSPISGHRSVSWYQQTPGQGLQFLFEYFSETQRNKGNFPGRFSGRQFSNSRSEMNVSTLELGDSALYLCASSSFGQDSPLHFGNGTRLTVT.

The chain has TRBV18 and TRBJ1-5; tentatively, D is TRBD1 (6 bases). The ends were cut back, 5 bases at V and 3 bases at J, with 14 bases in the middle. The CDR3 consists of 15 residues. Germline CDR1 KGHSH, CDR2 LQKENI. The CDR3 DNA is TGTGCCAGCTCAGGAGGGACATACGCCAATCAGCCCCAGCATTTT. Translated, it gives CASSGGTYANQPQHF.

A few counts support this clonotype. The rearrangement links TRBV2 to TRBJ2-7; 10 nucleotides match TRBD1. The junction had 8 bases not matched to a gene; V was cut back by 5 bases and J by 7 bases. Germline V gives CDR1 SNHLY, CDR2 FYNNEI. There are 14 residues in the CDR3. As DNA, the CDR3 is TGTGCCAGCAGTCGGGACAGGGGCCCTTGGGAGCAGTACTTC. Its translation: CASSRDRGPWEQYF.

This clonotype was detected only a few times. In nucleotides, the CDR3 is TGTGCCAGCGGACCAGGACGATCCCTTAATTCACCCCTCCACTTT. It is translated as CASGPGRSLNSPLHF. The chain joins TRBV7-2 to TRBJ1-6; D gene ambiguous. Germline V gene sequence: CDR1 SGHTA, CDR2 FQGNSA. CDR3 length equals 15 residues. Trimming pared 8 bases from V and 6 bases from J, leaving 17 bases between.

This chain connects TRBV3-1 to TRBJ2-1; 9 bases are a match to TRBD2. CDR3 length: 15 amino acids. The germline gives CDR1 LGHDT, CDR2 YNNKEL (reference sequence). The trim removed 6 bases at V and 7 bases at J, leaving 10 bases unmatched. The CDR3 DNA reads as TGTGCCAGCAGAAGAGGCGGGGGGGCCACGAATGAGCAGTTCTTC. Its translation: CASRRGGGATNEQFF.

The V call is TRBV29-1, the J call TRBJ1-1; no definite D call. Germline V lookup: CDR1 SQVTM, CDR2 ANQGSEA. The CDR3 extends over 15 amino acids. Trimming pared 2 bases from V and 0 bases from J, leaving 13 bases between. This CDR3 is CSVEIRRTLNTEAFF. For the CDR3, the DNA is TGCAGCGTTGAAATTCGACGGACCCTGAACACTGAAGCTTTCTTT.

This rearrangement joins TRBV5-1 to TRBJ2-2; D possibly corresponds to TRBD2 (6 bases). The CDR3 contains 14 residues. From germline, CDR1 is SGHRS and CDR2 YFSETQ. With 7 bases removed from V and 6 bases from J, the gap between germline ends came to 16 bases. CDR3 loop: CASQTGVFAGELFF. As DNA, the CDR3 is TGCGCCAGCCAGACGGGGGTCTTTGCCGGGGAGCTGTTTTTT.